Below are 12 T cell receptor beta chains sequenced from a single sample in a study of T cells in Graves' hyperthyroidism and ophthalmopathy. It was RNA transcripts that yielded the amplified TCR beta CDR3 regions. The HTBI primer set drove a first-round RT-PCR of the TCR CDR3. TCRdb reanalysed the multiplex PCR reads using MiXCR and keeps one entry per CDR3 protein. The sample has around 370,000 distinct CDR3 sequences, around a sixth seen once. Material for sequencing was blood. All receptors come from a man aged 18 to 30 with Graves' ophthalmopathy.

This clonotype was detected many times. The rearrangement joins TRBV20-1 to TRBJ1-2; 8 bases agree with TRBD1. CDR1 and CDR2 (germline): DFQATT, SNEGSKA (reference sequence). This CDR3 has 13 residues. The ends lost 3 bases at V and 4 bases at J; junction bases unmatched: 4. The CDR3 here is CSASRQGLYGYTF. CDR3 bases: TGCAGTGCTAGCCGACAGGGGCTCTATGGCTACACCTTC.

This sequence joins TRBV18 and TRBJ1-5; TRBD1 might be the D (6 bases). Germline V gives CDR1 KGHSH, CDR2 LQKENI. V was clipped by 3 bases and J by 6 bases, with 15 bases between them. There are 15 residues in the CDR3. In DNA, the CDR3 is TGTGCCAGCTCACCGGGGGGGCCAGGGACTCAGCCCCAGCATTTT. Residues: CASSPGGPGTQPQHF.

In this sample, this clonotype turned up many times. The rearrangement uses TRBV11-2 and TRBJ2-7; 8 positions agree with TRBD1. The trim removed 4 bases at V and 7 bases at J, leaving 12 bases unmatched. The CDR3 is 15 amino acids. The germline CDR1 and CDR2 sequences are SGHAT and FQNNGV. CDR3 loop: CASSSADRGLEEQYF. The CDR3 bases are TGTGCCAGCAGCTCCGCCGACAGGGGACTGGAAGAGCAGTACTTC.

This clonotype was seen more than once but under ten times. In nucleotides, the CDR3 is TGTGCCAGCAGACCTTCAACCAGCACTGAAGCTTTCTTT. This codes for CASRPSTSTEAFF. The rearrangement joins TRBV9 to TRBJ1-1; no reliable D call. V lost 5 bases and J 4 bases, leaving 12 bases between the germline ends. CDR1 SGDLS and CDR2 YYNGEE come from the germline V gene. This CDR3 is built from 13 residues.

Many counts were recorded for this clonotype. CDR3 DNA sequence: TGTGCCAGCAGTTTCGGACAGTACAATGAGCAGTTCTTC. It encodes CASSFGQYNEQFF. This chain uses TRBV12-3 or TRBV12-4 with TRBJ2-1; D perhaps matches TRBD1 (6 bases). Trimming took off 3 bases at V and 4 bases at J, with 7 bases between the two ends. This CDR3 has 13 amino acids.

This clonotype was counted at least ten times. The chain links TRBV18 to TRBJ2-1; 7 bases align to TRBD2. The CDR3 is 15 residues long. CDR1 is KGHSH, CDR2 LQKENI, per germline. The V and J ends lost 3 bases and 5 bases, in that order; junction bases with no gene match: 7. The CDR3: CASSPSAGPDNEQFF. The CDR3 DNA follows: TGTGCCAGCTCACCCTCAGCGGGGCCCGACAATGAGCAGTTCTTC.

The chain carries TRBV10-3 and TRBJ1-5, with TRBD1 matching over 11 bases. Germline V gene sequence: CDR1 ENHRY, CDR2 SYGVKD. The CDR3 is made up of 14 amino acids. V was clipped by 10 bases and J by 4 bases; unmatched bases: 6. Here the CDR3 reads CATRTGGANQPQHF. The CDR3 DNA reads TGTGCCACCCGGACAGGGGGCGCGAATCAGCCCCAGCATTTT.

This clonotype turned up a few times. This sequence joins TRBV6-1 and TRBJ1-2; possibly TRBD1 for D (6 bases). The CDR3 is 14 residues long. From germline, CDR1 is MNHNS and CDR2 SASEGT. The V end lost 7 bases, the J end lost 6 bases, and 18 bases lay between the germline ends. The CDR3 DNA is TGTGCCAGCACCAAGGGGGGCAGGGTAGATGGCTACACCTTC. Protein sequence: CASTKGGRVDGYTF.

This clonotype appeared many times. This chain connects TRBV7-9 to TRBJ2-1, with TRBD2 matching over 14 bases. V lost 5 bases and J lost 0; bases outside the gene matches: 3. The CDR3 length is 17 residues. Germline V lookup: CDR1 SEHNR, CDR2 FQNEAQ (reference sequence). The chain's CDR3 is CASSRTSGGSSYNEQFF. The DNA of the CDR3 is TGTGCCAGCAGCCGGACTAGCGGGGGGAGCTCCTACAATGAGCAGTTCTTC.

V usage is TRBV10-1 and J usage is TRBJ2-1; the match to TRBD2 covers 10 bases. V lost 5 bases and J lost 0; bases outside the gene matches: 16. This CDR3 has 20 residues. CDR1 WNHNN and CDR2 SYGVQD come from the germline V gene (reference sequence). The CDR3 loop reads CASSRTRGSGGPGSYNEQFF. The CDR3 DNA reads TGCGCCAGCAGTCGGACCCGAGGTAGCGGGGGGCCAGGCTCCTACAATGAGCAGTTCTTC.

The CDR3, as DNA: TGCAGTGCTAGTACCCATACCTATAATTCACCCCTCCACTTT. Encoded protein: CSASTHTYNSPLHF. The J gene is TRBJ1-6, the V gene TRBV20-1, with D hard to call. Per the germline V gene, CDR1 is DFQATT and CDR2 is SNEGSKA (reference sequence). V was trimmed by 3 bases and J by 2 bases, leaving 8 bases between them. This CDR3 has 14 amino acids.

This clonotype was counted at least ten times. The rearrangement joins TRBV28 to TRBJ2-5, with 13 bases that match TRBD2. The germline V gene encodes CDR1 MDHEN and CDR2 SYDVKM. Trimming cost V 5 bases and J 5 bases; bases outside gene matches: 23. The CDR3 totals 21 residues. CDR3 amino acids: CASSKITGGSALAGGRETQYF. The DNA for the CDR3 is TGTGCCAGCAGTAAAATTACAGGCGGTTCCGCACTAGCGGGGGGGCGGGAGACCCAGTACTTC.